The 19 T cell receptor beta chains given below trace back to one sample, sequenced in a study of T cell responses to AZD1222 COVID-19 vaccine. Profiled with immunoSEQ multiplex PCR; TCRdb holds only in-frame clones, not every one. The data contain 150,000 to 200,000 clones, roughly 90% of them singletons. Sequenced material: peripheral blood, taken on day 0 of AZD1222 vaccination. The receptor source for this set is an adult in good health.

This chain connects TRBV6-6 to TRBJ1-4; tentative D call: TRBD1 (5 bases). With 7 bases removed from V and 2 bases from J, the gap between germline ends came to 17 bases. The length of the CDR3 is 16 residues. Germline CDR1 and CDR2: MNHNY and SVGAGI (reference sequence). The CDR3 nucleotides are TGTGCCAGCACAGCAGGGCTCGGAGTCACTAATGAAAAACTGTTTTTT. The encoded protein is CASTAGLGVTNEKLFF.

The chain recombines TRBV3-1 (or the pseudogene TRBV3-2) with TRBJ2-2; TRBD2 is a possible D gene (5 bases). The CDR3 contains 12 residues. The ends were cut back, 10 bases at V and 5 bases at J, with 11 bases in the middle. Germline V CDR1 and CDR2: LGHDT, YNNKEL (reference sequence). Here the CDR3 reads CATGRTTGELFF. CDR3 DNA sequence: TGTGCCACCGGCAGGACTACCGGGGAGCTGTTTTTT.

This chain connects TRBV7-3 to TRBJ2-5; D is unresolved. V was pared by 3 bases and J by 3 bases, with 8 bases between. CDR3 size: 13 residues. Germline loops: CDR1 SGHTA, CDR2 FQGTGA. CDR3 DNA: TGTGCCAGCAGCTTTGGACCCAAAGAGACCCAGTACTTC. Translation: CASSFGPKETQYF. Complete variable domain (other parts from reference TRBV7-3 and TRBJ2-5): GAGVSQTPSNKVTEKGKYVELRCDPISGHTALYWYRQSLGQGPEFLIYFQGTGAADDSGLPNDRFFAVRPEGSVSTLKIQRTERGDSAVYLCASSFGPKETQYFGPGTRLLVL.

The chain uses TRBV10-3 and TRBJ2-1; 10 bases agree with TRBD1. J gave up 4 bases and V 5 bases, and 5 bases lay outside the gene matches. The germline CDR1 and CDR2 sequences are ENHRY and SYGVKD. The CDR3 consists of 15 residues. CDR3: CAISSPGQGYNEQFF. CDR3 in DNA: TGTGCCATCAGTTCTCCGGGACAGGGGTACAATGAGCAGTTCTTC.

The V and J genes are TRBV7-9 and TRBJ2-2; D gene unclear. This CDR3 comprises 15 residues. The V and J ends lost 1 base and 0 bases respectively, with 6 bases between them. Per the germline V gene, CDR1 is SEHNR and CDR2 is FQNEAQ (reference sequence). DNA for the CDR3: TGTGCCAGCAGCTTAGACAGCCCGAACACCGGGGAGCTGTTTTTT. This sequence encodes CASSLDSPNTGELFF.

This CDR3 reads CASSLDKGYEQYF. CDR3 in DNA: TGTGCCAGCAGCTTAGACAAGGGGTACGAGCAGTACTTC. The V gene is TRBV7-2, the J gene TRBJ2-7, with D possibly matching TRBD1 (5 bases). Trimming pared 1 base from V and 4 bases from J, leaving 8 bases between. CDR1 and CDR2 (germline): SGHTA, FQGNSA. The CDR3 covers 13 residues.

V usage is TRBV10-1 and J usage is TRBJ2-2; 12 positions match TRBD2. The germline CDR1 and CDR2 sequences are WNHNN and SYGVQD (reference sequence). The CDR3 spans 15 residues. With V trimmed by 7 bases and J by 6 bases, 6 bases remained unmatched. CDR3 coding DNA: TGCGCCAGCACTAGCGGGAGGGCCCCCGCCGGGGAGCTGTTTTTT. Translating it yields CASTSGRAPAGELFF.

V gene TRBV7-3 combines with J gene TRBJ2-1; 12 bases are shared with TRBD1. CDR1 is SGHTA and CDR2 is FQGTGA in the germline V gene. Losses at the gene ends were 1 base for V and 4 bases for J; bases not matched to a gene: 5. CDR3 length equals 17 residues. The CDR3 is CASSLMGDRGLYNEQFF. In DNA, the CDR3 is TGTGCCAGCAGCTTAATGGGGGACAGGGGGCTATACAATGAGCAGTTCTTC.

This chain connects TRBV24-1 to TRBJ1-2, with 10 nucleotides matching TRBD1. The germline V gene has CDR1 KGHDR and CDR2 SFDVKD. The V segment lost 4 bases and the J segment 4 bases; nucleotides outside the gene matches: 5. CDR3 length: 15 residues. CDR3 residues: CATSDRQGAGYGYTF. The DNA for the CDR3 is TGTGCCACCAGTGACCGACAGGGGGCCGGCTATGGCTACACCTTC.

The chain is built from TRBV28 and TRBJ2-3; TRBD2 agrees at 10 bases. V lost 5 bases, J lost 2 bases, and 7 bases stayed unmatched. The CDR3 consists of 16 residues. Germline loops: CDR1 MDHEN, CDR2 SYDVKM. The CDR3 region has the DNA TGTGCCAGCAGTCCCGAAGCGGGAGGGAACACAGATACGCAGTATTTT. Translation: CASSPEAGGNTDTQYF.

The rearrangement links TRBV4-1 to TRBJ1-2; the match to TRBD1 covers 10 bases. The trim removed 3 bases at V and 1 base at J, leaving 11 bases unmatched. The germline gives CDR1 MGHRA, CDR2 YSYEKL. The CDR3 has 18 residues. CDR3 sequence: CASSHTSGTGESNYGYTF. The DNA of the CDR3 is TGCGCCAGCAGCCACACAAGCGGGACAGGGGAGAGTAACTATGGCTACACCTTC.

V is TRBV9 and J is TRBJ2-5; D is possibly TRBD1 (5 bases). V dropped 3 bases and J dropped 2 bases, with 14 bases sitting between them. This CDR3 has 15 residues. Germline CDR1 is SGDLS and CDR2 is YYNGEE. The CDR3 reads CASSARGLIQETQYF. For the CDR3, the DNA is TGTGCCAGCAGCGCAAGGGGCCTGATACAAGAGACCCAGTACTTC.

The rearrangement links TRBV11-2 to TRBJ2-1; D may match TRBD1 or TRBD2 (6 bases each). With 4 bases removed from V and 6 bases from J, the gap between germline ends came to 22 bases. The CDR3 covers 17 residues. The germline gives CDR1 SGHAT, CDR2 FQNNGV. The CDR3 loop reads CASSSYEGGTTLNEQFF. CDR3 nucleotides: TGTGCCAGCAGCTCATATGAGGGGGGAACTACGCTCAATGAGCAGTTCTTC. Variable domain in full (rest from reference TRBV11-2 and TRBJ2-1): EAGVAQSPRYKIIEKRQSVAFWCNPISGHATLYWYQQILGQGPKLLIQFQNNGVVDDSQLPKDRFSAERLKGVDSTLKIQPAKLEDSAVYLCASSSYEGGTTLNEQFFGPGTRLTVL.

CDR3 protein: CATDLLVGLPLHF. The CDR3, as DNA: TGTGCCACCGACCTCCTCGTGGGACTACCCCTCCACTTT. The chain couples TRBV6-5 to TRBJ1-6; possible D gene TRBD1, 5 bases. V dropped 10 bases and J dropped 12 bases, with 19 bases sitting between them. The CDR3 totals 13 residues. Germline V gives CDR1 MNHEY, CDR2 SVGAGI.

This sequence joins TRBV7-3 and TRBJ2-7; 7 bases map to TRBD2. The length of the CDR3 is 13 residues. Unmatched junction bases numbered 6, after V lost 4 bases and J lost 6 bases. The germline CDR1 and CDR2 sequences are SGHTA and FQGTGA. The CDR3 region has the DNA TGTGCCAGCAGCTCCCAGGGACTATCCGAGCAGTACTTC. As protein: CASSSQGLSEQYF.

The chain combines TRBV29-1 with TRBJ1-4; 7 bases map to TRBD1. Looked up from germline, CDR1 is SQVTM and CDR2 is ANQGSEA. The CDR3 runs 13 residues. With V trimmed by 7 bases and J by 7 bases, 9 bases remained unmatched. The CDR3 coding sequence is TGCAGCGCAACAGGGGCCGCCTTTGAAAAACTGTTTTTT. Amino acids: CSATGAAFEKLFF.

J is TRBJ2-1 and V is TRBV5-4, with D unresolved. The CDR3 is made up of 12 amino acids. V was clipped by 4 bases and J by 10 bases, with 12 bases between them. Germline CDR1 is SGHNT and CDR2 is YYREEE (reference sequence). The CDR3 DNA is TGTGCCAGCAGCCTTCAGTATGGGGAGCAGTTCTTC. Translating it yields CASSLQYGEQFF.

The V call is TRBV29-1, the J call TRBJ1-2; a possible D gene is TRBD1 (5 bases). CDR1 and CDR2 from the germline V gene are SQVTM and ANQGSEA. This CDR3 is 15 amino acids long. Trimming pared 4 bases from V and 8 bases from J, leaving 23 bases between. The CDR3 DNA follows: TGCAGCGTTGCGTGGGGCGATATCCTCTGCCGCGGCTACACCTTC. This translates into CSVAWGDILCRGYTF.

The rearrangement uses TRBV11-2 and TRBJ2-7; 11 bases align to TRBD2. CDR1 is SGHAT, CDR2 FQNNGV, per germline. The CDR3 loop spans 16 amino acids. Germline trimming cut 1 base from V and 3 bases from J; bases unmatched to any gene: 5. This chain's CDR3 is CASSLVALAGGYEQYF. For the CDR3, the DNA is TGTGCCAGCAGCTTAGTAGCTCTAGCGGGGGGCTACGAGCAGTACTTC.